The T cell receptor (beta chain) described here comes from a study of cytomegalovirus exposure and HLA in healthy donors. About this clone itself: Its target is not known.

At collection, donors were nominally healthy, but unrecorded immune exposures were probable. Trimming took 1 base from V and 4 from J, leaving 11 bases between them. From germline, CDR1 is SGHKS and CDR2 YYEKEE (reference sequence). The CDR3 sequence is 14 residues long. Study-level findings and limits: The productive fraction for most TCR beta V segments was about 87% or about 30% in an earlier analysis. According to the study, roughly 160 TCR beta chains were cytomegalovirus-associated. Further analysis, carried out later, found HLA-associated TCR beta chains more clonally expanded than equally common other chains.

Primers included in the PCR were 60 Vbeta and 13 Jbeta primers. The repertoire was sequenced with immunoSEQ multiplex PCR; TCRdb's copy has only in-frame clones and lacks some. Among around 150,000 clones, around 83% were seen once, and the ten largest hold nearly 6.5%. The clonotype comes from a man aged 50-60 years in good health and CMV-seropositive. Sequences were obtained from PBMCs. The chain carries TRBV5-5 and TRBJ1-1; no definite D call. The CDR3: CASSLIQYSTEAFF. The DNA of the CDR3 is TGTGCCAGCAGCTTGATACAGTATAGCACTGAAGCTTTCTTT.